Presented here are 10 T cell receptor beta chains from one specimen sequenced in a study of naive and memory T cell subsets. Study conclusions and caveats: Possibly reflecting memory cells re-expressing CD45RA, a few larger clonotypes occurred in naive repertoires, especially CD8.

The beta constant-region primer was an equimolar mix of two oligonucleotides covering TRBC1 and TRBC2. Nested alpha and beta constant-region primers with the SP2 primer drove four PCR rounds on ligated cDNA. One entry per CDR3 protein results from TCRdb running MiXCR on the UMI-ligation and nested PCR reads. The sample lists under 150,000 distinct CDR3 sequences, roughly a fifth occurring once. The antigens these receptors bind are not known. Sequencing input: naive CD8+ T cells from blood. Receptor source: a human donor in good health.

CDR3 protein: CSADRDYDYNEQFF. The CDR3 nucleotides are TGCAGTGCTGACCGGGACTACGACTACAATGAGCAGTTCTTC. This chain joins TRBV20-1 and TRBJ2-1; 7 nucleotides match TRBD2. CDR1 is DFQATT, CDR2 SNEGSKA, per germline (reference sequence). The V and J ends lost 5 bases and 3 bases, in that order; junction bases with no gene match: 7. CDR3 length equals 14 residues.

The V call is TRBV7-9, the J call TRBJ2-3, with D unclear. The CDR3 has 13 amino acids. Trimming cost V 5 bases and J 5 bases, with 11 bases left between them. Germline V gene sequence: CDR1 SEHNR, CDR2 FQNEAQ (reference sequence). The CDR3 loop is CASSPHLEDTQYF. CDR3 nucleotides: TGTGCCAGCAGCCCCCACCTAGAAGATACGCAGTATTTT.

The chain uses TRBV12-5 and TRBJ2-7; TRBD1 is a possible D gene (6 bases). V was clipped by 0 bases and J by 6 bases, with 21 bases between them. Germline V gives CDR1 LGHNT, CDR2 FRNRAP. The CDR3 loop spans 17 amino acids. This CDR3 reads CASGLVVWDNSPGEQYF. The CDR3 DNA follows: TGTGCTAGTGGTTTGGTAGTGTGGGACAATTCGCCCGGCGAGCAGTACTTC.

This clonotype appeared a few times. For the CDR3, the DNA is TGTGCCAGCGGGAAGCGGGACCGCTACAATGAGCAGTTCTTC. Protein sequence: CASGKRDRYNEQFF. V usage is TRBV2 and J usage is TRBJ2-1, with 7 nucleotides matching TRBD2. Trimming cost V 8 bases and J 3 bases; bases outside gene matches: 7. The CDR3 consists of 14 residues. CDR1 and CDR2 (germline): SNHLY, FYNNEI.

The genes are TRBV3-1 and TRBJ2-2; no clear D gene. Germline-derived CDR1 and CDR2 are LGHDT and YNNKEL (reference sequence). The length of the CDR3 is 13 residues. The V end was cut by 4 bases, the J end by 5 bases, with 8 bases between. The CDR3 spells CASSPKSTGELFF. The CDR3 nucleotides are TGTGCCAGCAGCCCTAAGAGTACCGGGGAGCTGTTTTTT.

The chain recombines TRBV5-1 with TRBJ2-7; D perhaps matches TRBD1 (5 bases). Trimming left V 0 bases short and J 4 bases short, with 17 bases between. The length of the CDR3 is 16 residues. Germline loops: CDR1 SGHRS, CDR2 YFSETQ. The CDR3 protein is CASSLVGGQARYEQYF. The CDR3 coding sequence is TGCGCCAGCAGCTTGGTAGGCGGACAAGCAAGATACGAGCAGTACTTC.

The chain recombines TRBV11-1 with TRBJ2-5; D is unclear. Per germline, CDR1 SGHAT and CDR2 FQDESV (reference sequence). The CDR3 runs 12 residues. Deletions cut 2 bases from V and 5 bases from J, with 6 bases between. This CDR3 is CASSLSGETQYF. The CDR3, as DNA: TGTGCCAGCAGCTTATCTGGGGAGACCCAGTACTTC. Variable domain in full (rest from reference TRBV11-1 and TRBJ2-5): EAEVAQSPRYKITEKSQAVAFWCDPISGHATLYWYRQILGQGPELLVQFQDESVVDDSQLPKDRFSAERLKGVDSTLKIQPAELGDSAMYLCASSLSGETQYFGPGTRLLVL.

The chain uses TRBV30 and TRBJ1-1; possible D gene TRBD1, 5 bases. Germline CDR1 is GTSNPN and CDR2 is SVGIG (reference sequence). Trimming removed 1 base from V and 1 base from J, with 16 bases in between. This CDR3 is built from 16 residues. The CDR3 is CAWSGSPDIRNTEAFF. In nucleotides, the CDR3 is TGTGCCTGGAGTGGGTCTCCGGACATACGGAACACTGAAGCTTTCTTT.

V is TRBV6-1 and J is TRBJ2-7; D unclear. V lost 8 bases and J lost 4, with 12 bases in between. The CDR3 is made up of 12 amino acids. Germline CDR1 is MNHNS and CDR2 is SASEGT. DNA for the CDR3: TGTGCCAGCGGTTGGCAATCATACGAGCAGTACTTC. It specifies CASGWQSYEQYF.

V usage is TRBV13 and J usage is TRBJ2-7; 8 bases are shared with TRBD1. The CDR3 runs to 13 residues. V shed 7 bases, J shed 3 bases, and the junction held 5 bases outside the gene matches. Germline V CDR1 and CDR2: PRHDT, FYEKMQ (reference sequence). CDR3 nucleotide sequence: TGTGCCAGCACGTTCACAGGGGGCTACGAGCAGTACTTC. It is translated as CASTFTGGYEQYF. The full variable domain, completed using reference TRBV13 and TRBJ2-7, is AAGVIQSPRHLIKEKRETATLKCYPIPRHDTVYWYQQGPGQDPQFLISFYEKMQSDKGSIPDRFSAQQFSDYHSELNMSSLELGDSALYFCASTFTGGYEQYFGPGTRLTVT.